This T cell receptor beta chain derives from a study of blood T cell repertoires in COVID-19. Study in general: Samples representing acute and convalescent COVID-19 were sourced from the United States, Italy and Spain. T cells, B-cell-depleted T cells, or PBMCs provided the cDNA or gDNA that served as material.

Original methodology: Estimation of nucleated cell counts relied on the amplification of reference gene primers. The method was immunoSEQ multiplex PCR; TCRdb's version includes in-frame clones alone and lacks a portion of them. V, J and clone size were drawn from that table, and D and trimming were deduced from the DNA. Seen here are some 190,000 clones, approximately 85% observed once, and the top ten hold approximately 7%. V was clipped by 2 bases and J by 7 bases, with 9 bases between them. Germline assignment: CDR1 SGHTS and CDR2 YDEGEE. The CDR3 totals 12 residues. Patients at the Seattle site were enrolled during active infection and followed longitudinally.

The chain combines TRBV5-8 with TRBJ1-1, with D perhaps TRBD1 (5 bases). This TCR derives from a man of 80 years or more with COVID-19, enrolled during active disease. The specimen sequenced was peripheral blood. CDR3 loop: CASSLRQIEAFF. The CDR3 region has the DNA TGTGCCAGCAGCTTAAGACAGATTGAAGCTTTCTTT.